What follows is one TCR beta chain and its context. The sample belongs to a study of blood T cell repertoires in COVID-19. V gave up 6 bases and J gave up 3 bases, with 14 bases separating them. The CDR3 is 14 residues long. Per the germline V gene, CDR1 is MNHEY and CDR2 is SVGAGI. Profiling relied on immunoSEQ multiplex PCR, and the TCRdb table lists in-frame clones only, not all of them. The table shows hundreds of thousands of clones, with 75% to 90% occurring only once. V is TRBV6-5 and J is TRBJ1-2; unclear D gene. This clonotype was sampled from a woman in her thirties or forties who had recovered from COVID-19. The sample comprised PBMCs or T cells enriched from blood (not recorded which). The CDR3 DNA reads TGTGCCAGCAGCTCACCCGTCGGGGACTATGGCTACACCTTC. Amino acids: CASSSPVGDYGYTF.